This T cell receptor beta chain emerged from a study of control samples from healthy donors and cancer patients. Libraries were prepared by immunoSEQ multiplex PCR; TCRdb keeps only in-frame clonotypes and omits some of them. The table lists around 90,000 clones, around nine tenths of them singletons. CDR1 is SGHVS, CDR2 FQNEAQ, per germline. The V segment lost 5 bases and the J segment 1 base; nucleotides outside the gene matches: 7. The CDR3 is 15 residues long. The receptor's source is a man younger than 45 in good health. The genes are TRBV7-8 and TRBJ1-2; TRBD1 matches at 7 bases. What was sequenced was blood. CDR3 nucleotide sequence: TGTGCCAGCAGCACTACAGGGGCGAATAACTATGGCTACACCTTC. Its protein is CASSTTGANNYGYTF.